The 25 T cell receptor beta chains below come from one sample, sequenced in a study of identical twins. TCRdb reprocessed the 5' RACE reads via MiXCR and lists one record per CDR3 protein. Of about 250,000 distinct CDR3 sequences in the sample, approximately 8.3% were seen once. The sample also formed part of further work on yellow fever vaccine responses in identical twins.

Sequencing was performed on CD8+ T cells sorted from blood. These receptors all stem from a woman younger than 30 in good health.

This clonotype has ten or more counts. This chain joins TRBV29-1 and TRBJ1-1; possibly TRBD1 for D (6 bases). V was pared by 1 base and J by 6 bases, with 15 bases between. The CDR3 runs to 14 residues. Germline-derived CDR1 and CDR2 are SQVTM and ANQGSEA. CDR3 loop: CSVEGGETGPEAFF. The CDR3 bases are TGCAGCGTTGAAGGGGGTGAAACAGGGCCTGAAGCTTTCTTT.

The rearrangement joins TRBV6-2 or TRBV6-3 to TRBJ2-1, with 8 bases that match TRBD2. CDR1 is MNHEY and CDR2 is SVGEGT in the germline V gene. Trimming cost V 5 bases and J 6 bases; bases outside gene matches: 3. The CDR3 consists of 13 residues. The CDR3 protein is CASSSGSFNEQFF. DNA of the CDR3: TGTGCCAGCAGTAGCGGGAGCTTCAATGAGCAGTTCTTC.

In this sample, this clonotype turned up a few times. This chain joins TRBV5-5 and TRBJ2-7, with 8 bases matching TRBD1. Germline loops: CDR1 SGHKS, CDR2 YYEKEE (reference sequence). Trimming took 2 bases from V and 6 from J; bases not matched to a gene: 1. This CDR3 contains 12 residues. This CDR3 is CASSFDRGEQYF. The CDR3 nucleotides are TGTGCCAGCAGCTTTGACAGGGGCGAGCAGTACTTC.

Only a few counts were recorded for this clonotype. V and J are TRBV20-1 and TRBJ2-3; 8 bases are a match to TRBD2. This CDR3 comprises 17 residues. Germline-derived CDR1 and CDR2 are DFQATT and SNEGSKA (reference sequence). V dropped 0 bases and J dropped 3; count of bases not matched to a gene: 11. The CDR3 reads CSARDNSGGGGTDTQYF. DNA for the CDR3: TGCAGTGCTAGAGATAATTCGGGGGGGGGCGGAACAGATACGCAGTATTTT.

This clonotype was counted at least ten times. The rearrangement uses TRBV28 and TRBJ1-5, with D hard to call. V shed 3 bases and J shed 7 bases, with 13 bases lying between them. Germline CDR1 is MDHEN and CDR2 is SYDVKM. The CDR3 covers 14 residues. The CDR3 coding sequence is TGTGCCAGCAGTTTGGATTATTTGGTCCAGCCCCAGCATTTT. Protein: CASSLDYLVQPQHF. The full variable domain, completed using reference TRBV28 and TRBJ1-5, is DVKVTQSSRYLVKRTGEKVFLECVQDMDHENMFWYRQDPGLGLRLIYFSYDVKMKEKGDIPEGYSVSREKKERFSLILESASTNQTSMYLCASSLDYLVQPQHFGDGTRLSIL.

This clonotype was counted a few times. The rearrangement joins TRBV6-5 to TRBJ2-1, with 13 positions matching TRBD2. The V gene end was trimmed by 0 bases and the J gene end by 8 bases; junction bases not matched to a gene: 7. The CDR3 covers 17 residues. CDR1 MNHEY and CDR2 SVGAGI come from the germline V gene. The CDR3 region is CASSYSELAGGPHEQFF. The CDR3 nucleotides read TGTGCCAGCAGTTACTCTGAACTAGCGGGAGGGCCCCATGAGCAGTTCTTC.

This clonotype was detected only a few times. The genes are TRBV12-3 or TRBV12-4 and TRBJ1-5, with 9 bases aligning to TRBD1. The CDR3 totals 16 residues. V dropped 4 bases and J dropped 3; count of bases not matched to a gene: 7. CDR3 nucleotide sequence: TGTGCCAGCAGTTCCCACCGGGACAGGGACAATCAGCCCCAGCATTTT. Protein product: CASSSHRDRDNQPQHF.

The rearrangement joins TRBV27 to TRBJ2-3, with D perhaps TRBD2 (5 bases). Germline CDR1 and CDR2: MNHEY and SMNVEV (reference sequence). The CDR3 sequence is 16 residues long. V was cut by 3 bases and J by 2 bases, with 15 bases left in between. The CDR3 DNA follows: TGTGCCAGCAGTTTGCTTCGAGCGGCCTCCACAGATACGCAGTATTTT. Translated, it gives CASSLLRAASTDTQYF.

V gene TRBV9 combines with J gene TRBJ1-1; D is unclear. CDR3 length: 13 amino acids. Germline CDR1 and CDR2: SGDLS and YYNGEE. Between the trimmed V and J ends, which lost 4 bases and 10 bases, there was a span of 17 bases. The CDR3, as DNA: TGTGCCAGCAGCTCTAGATTGGAGGATCGAGCTTTCTTT. This sequence encodes CASSSRLEDRAFF.

V gene TRBV10-3 combines with J gene TRBJ2-1; the D gene could be TRBD1 or TRBD2 (6 bases each). Between the trimmed V and J ends, which lost 9 bases and 6 bases, there was a span of 9 bases. Germline CDR1 is ENHRY and CDR2 is SYGVKD. This CDR3 has 11 residues. The CDR3 loop reads CAMGGGNEQFF. In nucleotides, the CDR3 is TGTGCCATGGGGGGCGGCAATGAGCAGTTCTTC.

The gene calls are TRBV7-8 and TRBJ2-7; 7 bases map to TRBD1. Unmatched junction bases numbered 6, after V lost 7 bases and J lost 3 bases. Germline-derived CDR1 and CDR2 are SGHVS and FQNEAQ. This CDR3 contains 13 residues. CDR3 protein: CASIPQGNYEQYF. The CDR3 coding sequence is TGTGCCAGCATACCACAGGGGAACTACGAGCAGTACTTC.

The chain links TRBV12-3 or TRBV12-4 to TRBJ2-5; D is undetermined. V was trimmed by 2 bases and J by 5 bases, leaving 6 bases between them. The CDR3 covers 12 residues. CDR3: CASSLPTETQYF. For the CDR3, the DNA is TGTGCCAGCAGTTTACCGACGGAGACCCAGTACTTC.

The chain joins TRBV4-1 to TRBJ2-5; possibly TRBD1 or TRBD2 for D (5 bases each). Germline V lookup: CDR1 MGHRA, CDR2 YSYEKL. The CDR3 covers 16 residues. V lost 1 base, J lost 0 bases, and 12 bases lay in between. The CDR3 spells CASSQVGPSNQETQYF. DNA for the CDR3: TGCGCCAGCAGCCAAGTGGGACCCTCCAACCAAGAGACCCAGTACTTC.

The chain employs TRBV5-6 and TRBJ1-1; tentatively, D is TRBD1 (6 bases). Germline V gene lookup returns CDR1 SGHDT and CDR2 YYEEEE. The V and J ends lost 4 bases and 11 bases respectively, with 18 bases between them. CDR3 length equals 13 residues. The CDR3 protein is CASSLRQALMAFF. In nucleotides, the CDR3 is TGTGCCAGCAGCCTACGACAGGCCCTTATGGCTTTCTTT.

This clonotype was seen a handful of times. CDR3 DNA: TGTGCCAGCAGGCCGGCCGGGGGAGATACGCAGTATTTT. This sequence encodes CASRPAGGDTQYF. The gene calls are TRBV6-1 and TRBJ2-3, with a possible D match to TRBD2 (6 bases). Per the germline V gene, CDR1 is MNHNS and CDR2 is SASEGT. Trimming shortened V by 6 bases and J by 5 bases, and 12 bases separated the two germline ends. This CDR3 contains 13 residues.

This clonotype has ten or more counts. The V gene is TRBV7-8, the J gene TRBJ2-1, with 10 bases identical to TRBD2. The CDR3 is made up of 17 amino acids. With 1 base clipped from V and 5 bases from J, the junction kept 8 bases outside the gene matches. Germline assignment: CDR1 SGHVS and CDR2 FQNEAQ. The CDR3 is CASSLVGEGLADNEQFF. The CDR3 nucleotides read TGTGCCAGCAGCTTAGTTGGTGAAGGACTAGCGGACAATGAGCAGTTCTTC.

In its sample, this clonotype was seen a few times. This chain links TRBV4-3 with TRBJ2-1; 8 nucleotides line up with TRBD2. The CDR3 extends over 16 amino acids. The trim removed 0 bases at V and 5 bases at J, leaving 6 bases unmatched. The germline V gene has CDR1 LGHNA and CDR2 YSLEER. The DNA for the CDR3 is TGCGCCAGCAGCCAAGATAGGGGACTAGGTAACAATGAGCAGTTCTTC. It codes for CASSQDRGLGNNEQFF.

The table lists this clonotype with many counts. The chain carries TRBV20-1 and TRBJ2-7; 9 bases match TRBD2. The J segment lost 5 bases and the V segment lost 3 bases, leaving 8 bases of the junction unmatched. Looked up from germline, CDR1 is DFQATT and CDR2 is SNEGSKA (reference sequence). This CDR3 comprises 14 residues. In DNA form, the CDR3 reads TGCAGTGCTAGGGAGGGACTAGCTAGCCACGAGCAGTACTTC. Protein sequence: CSAREGLASHEQYF.

This clonotype was recorded many times. The chain links TRBV12-3 or TRBV12-4 to TRBJ2-5; D unresolved. CDR3 length: 13 amino acids. V gave up 6 bases and J gave up 4 bases, with 12 bases separating them. CDR3 DNA sequence: TGTGCCAGCAGCCCCGGGTTGGGAGAGACCCAGTACTTC. This sequence encodes CASSPGLGETQYF.

The genes are TRBV7-9 and TRBJ1-4, with 10 bases matching TRBD1. The CDR3 has 16 residues. V shed 5 bases and J 5 bases; nucleotides not matched to a gene: 8. From germline, CDR1 is SEHNR and CDR2 FQNEAQ (reference sequence). CDR3 nucleotide sequence: TGTGCCAGCAGCACGACAGGGGGCGCGTCGAATGAAAAACTGTTTTTT. Amino acids: CASSTTGGASNEKLFF. Full variable domain (outside the CDR3, taken from reference TRBV7-9 and TRBJ1-4): DTGVSQNPRHKITKRGQNVTFRCDPISEHNRLYWYRQTLGQGPEFLTYFQNEAQLEKSRLLSDRFSAERPKGSFSTLEIQRTEQGDSAMYLCASSTTGGASNEKLFFGSGTQLSVL.

Ten or more counts support this clonotype. CDR3 protein: CASSNKEFTGGDGKLFF. The CDR3 DNA follows: TGCGCCAGCAGCAACAAAGAATTCACAGGGGGCGACGGAAAACTGTTTTTT. The V and J genes are TRBV4-1 and TRBJ1-4; 9 nucleotides align to TRBD1. The CDR3 totals 17 residues. V gave up 5 bases and J gave up 10 bases; unmatched junction bases: 17. From germline, CDR1 is MGHRA and CDR2 YSYEKL.

V is TRBV5-1 and J is TRBJ2-7; D is perhaps TRBD2 (5 bases). Germline V gives CDR1 SGHRS, CDR2 YFSETQ. CDR3 length: 15 amino acids. Trimming stripped 0 bases from V and 6 bases from J, with 16 bases between. The CDR3 nucleotides read TGCGCCAGCAGCTTGGAGACTATACCCCGTCCCGAGCAGTACTTC. Its protein product is CASSLETIPRPEQYF. Full variable domain (rest looked up from reference TRBV5-1 and TRBJ2-7): KAGVTQTPRYLIKTRGQQVTLSCSPISGHRSVSWYQQTPGQGLQFLFEYFSETQRNKGNFPGRFSGRQFSNSRSEMNVSTLELGDSALYLCASSLETIPRPEQYFGPGTRLTVT.

This clonotype has a handful of counts. V gene TRBV7-2 combines with J gene TRBJ2-3; 7 nucleotides line up with TRBD2. The junction had 10 bases not matched to a gene; V was cut back by 3 bases and J by 4 bases. Germline V gives CDR1 SGHTA, CDR2 FQGNSA. This CDR3 contains 16 residues. The CDR3 DNA reads TGTGCCAGCAGCTTGGGGAGGGCCCTCAAGGCAGATACGCAGTATTTT. It encodes CASSLGRALKADTQYF. The entire variable domain, with the rest obtained from reference TRBV7-2 and TRBJ2-3, is as follows: GAGVSQSPSNKVTEKGKDVELRCDPISGHTALYWYRQSLGQGLEFLIYFQGNSAPDKSGLPSDRFSAERTGGSVSTLTIQRTQQEDSAVYLCASSLGRALKADTQYFGPGTRLTVL.

In its sample, this clonotype was seen a few times. The CDR3 bases are TGTGCCACCAGCAGAGAACCGGGACAAAGCTACGAGCAGTACTTC. The encoded protein is CATSREPGQSYEQYF. V usage is TRBV15 and J usage is TRBJ2-7; D perhaps matches TRBD1 (6 bases). Trimming removed 0 bases at V and 3 bases at J, with 12 bases between. This CDR3 is built from 15 residues. CDR1 and CDR2 (germline): LNHNV, YYDKDF (reference sequence).

The chain is built from TRBV7-2 and TRBJ2-7; a weak D match, TRBD2 (6 bases). The CDR3 length is 16 residues. Germline CDR1 reads SGHTA; CDR2 reads FQGNSA. Trimming removed 1 base at V and 4 bases at J, with 17 bases between. Written as DNA, the CDR3 is TGTGCCAGCAGCTTAGAGGGGACTCCTAGCTTTTACGAGCAGTACTTC. Amino acid sequence: CASSLEGTPSFYEQYF. Drawing the rest from reference TRBV7-2 and TRBJ2-7, the complete variable domain is GAGVSQSPSNKVTEKGKDVELRCDPISGHTALYWYRQSLGQGLEFLIYFQGNSAPDKSGLPSDRFSAERTGGSVSTLTIQRTQQEDSAVYLCASSLEGTPSFYEQYFGPGTRLTVT.